The 11 T cell receptor beta chains below come from one sample, sequenced in a study of cytomegalovirus exposure and HLA in healthy donors. 60 Vbeta and 13 Jbeta primers were used in PCR. Produced via immunoSEQ multiplex PCR; TCRdb's table is partial and in-frame only. The data hold approximately 130,000 clones, with around 85% observed a single time. The sequencing input was PBMCs. All receptors derive from a woman aged 25 to 45 in good health and CMV-seropositive.

The chain joins TRBV10-3 to TRBJ1-3, with D possibly TRBD2 on 5 matching bases. The last part of the DNA fits TRBJ2-2 better; the J call may be wrong. The germline V gene encodes CDR1 ENHRY and CDR2 SYGVKD. The CDR3 is 14 amino acids. The CDR3 sequence is CATSEGEGTGELFF. CDR3 coding DNA: TGTGCCACCAGCGAGGGTGAGGGCACCGGGGAGCTGTTTTTT.

V and J are TRBV5-6 and TRBJ1-1; no definite D call. The CDR3 is 15 residues long. Germline V lookup: CDR1 SGHDT, CDR2 YYEEEE. The V gene lost 3 bases and the J gene lost 1 base, with 13 bases spanning the gap. The CDR3 DNA is TGTGCCAGCAGCTCGTATACTAGACAGAACACTGAAGCTTTCTTT. Amino acids: CASSSYTRQNTEAFF. The whole variable domain, remainder taken from reference TRBV5-6 and TRBJ1-1, is DAGVTQSPTHLIKTRGQQVTLRCSPKSGHDTVSWYQQALGQGPQFIFQYYEEEERQRGNFPDRFSGHQFPNYSSELNVNALLLGDSALYLCASSSYTRQNTEAFFGQGTRLTVV.

The chain links TRBV5-1 to TRBJ1-1, with D tentatively TRBD1 (6 bases). From germline, CDR1 is SGHRS and CDR2 YFSETQ. The CDR3 consists of 18 residues. With 4 bases removed from V and 4 bases from J, the gap between germline ends came to 26 bases. CDR3 sequence reads: CASSLPLNQGPKGTEAFF. The CDR3 DNA reads TGCGCCAGCAGCCTCCCGCTCAACCAGGGGCCGAAGGGCACTGAAGCTTTCTTT.

This clone appeared a few times. For the CDR3, the DNA is TGTGCCAGCAGTGAATATCAGGGAGGTAATTCACCCCTCCACTTT. This encodes CASSEYQGGNSPLHF. The chain combines TRBV25-1 with TRBJ1-6, with D possibly TRBD1 on 5 matching bases. The germline V gene encodes CDR1 MGHDK and CDR2 SYGVNS. The V and J ends lost 0 bases and 6 bases respectively, with 9 bases between them. This CDR3 has 15 amino acids.

V is TRBV27 and J is TRBJ2-1; 9 bases match TRBD2. Unmatched junction bases numbered 8, after V lost 9 bases and J lost 2 bases. Germline loops: CDR1 MNHEY, CDR2 SMNVEV (reference sequence). CDR3 length: 15 amino acids. This CDR3 reads CASTPAGGPYNEQFF. CDR3 bases: TGTGCCAGTACCCCAGCGGGAGGCCCCTACAATGAGCAGTTCTTC.

The chain couples TRBV10-3 to TRBJ1-2; 11 nucleotides line up with TRBD1. The length of the CDR3 is 16 residues. V gave up 0 bases and J gave up 5 bases; unmatched junction bases: 5. The V gene's germline CDR1 is ENHRY and CDR2 SYGVKD. CDR3 sequence (DNA): TGTGCCATCAGTGAGTCGATGGGACAGGGGGATTATGGCTACACCTTC. This encodes CAISESMGQGDYGYTF.

This sequence joins TRBV7-9 and TRBJ2-3; 7 bases are a match to TRBD1. The CDR3 runs to 12 residues. From germline, CDR1 is SEHNR and CDR2 FQNEAQ (reference sequence). Trimming removed 1 base from V and 11 bases from J; junction bases left unmatched: 3. CDR3 in amino acids: CASSLGTGWQYF. As DNA, the CDR3 is TGTGCCAGCAGCTTAGGGACAGGTTGGCAGTATTTT. Based on the CDR3 plus reference TRBV7-9 and TRBJ2-3, the full variable domain is DTGVSQNPRHKITKRGQNVTFRCDPISEHNRLYWYRQTLGQGPEFLTYFQNEAQLEKSRLLSDRFSAERPKGSFSTLEIQRTEQGDSAMYLCASSLGTGWQYFGPGTRLTVL.

The genes are TRBV30 and TRBJ1-1, with 12 bases lining up with TRBD1. CDR1 is GTSNPN and CDR2 is SVGIG in the germline V gene (reference sequence). The CDR3 contains 13 residues. V was pared by 4 bases and J by 5 bases, with 2 bases of the junction left unmatched. The CDR3 spells CAWKGQGATEAFF. The CDR3 DNA sequence: TGTGCCTGGAAGGGACAGGGGGCGACTGAAGCTTTCTTT.

This chain uses TRBV11-1 with TRBJ1-1, with 11 positions matching TRBD1. CDR3 length: 16 residues. J lost 1 base, V lost 1 base, and 2 bases had no gene match. CDR1 SGHAT and CDR2 FQDESV come from the germline V gene (reference sequence). The CDR3 loop is CASSLGTGGRNTEAFF. As DNA, the CDR3 is TGTGCCAGCAGCTTAGGGACAGGGGGCCGGAACACTGAAGCTTTCTTT.

The chain joins TRBV4-1 to TRBJ1-3; D is perhaps TRBD1 (5 bases). The CDR3 loop spans 15 amino acids. From germline, CDR1 is MGHRA and CDR2 YSYEKL. Trimming pared 3 bases from V and 4 bases from J, leaving 13 bases between. CDR3 nucleotide sequence: TGCGCCAGCAGCCAGGTCGACGGGGGGGGAAACACCATATATTTT. The encoded protein is CASSQVDGGGNTIYF.

The J gene is TRBJ1-1, the V gene TRBV6-7, with unresolved D. TRBV6-7 is an ORF for which the function is uncertain. This CDR3 comprises 13 residues. V shed 2 bases and J shed 7 bases, with 11 bases lying between them. The CDR3 spells CASSYPHILEAFF. Here the CDR3 DNA reads TGTGCCAGCAGTTACCCCCACATCCTTGAAGCTTTCTTT.